What follows are 21 T cell receptor beta chains derived from one specimen sequenced in a study of blood T cells in healthy people across ages. Together with a sample-barcoded 5' primer, a J-beta primer mix was included in a second PCR lasting about 6 to 11 cycles. TCRdb used MiXCR to reprocess the 5' RACE reads, holding one entry per CDR3 protein. The table includes 850,000 to 950,000 distinct CDR3 sequences, 25% to 30% detected once. Sequenced: blood. The receptor set was obtained from a woman of 80 years or more in good health.

This clonotype showed up just a few times. This chain connects TRBV12-3 or TRBV12-4 to TRBJ1-5; 8 nucleotides agree with TRBD1. The CDR3 runs to 15 residues. The V and J ends lost 4 bases and 2 bases, in that order; junction bases with no gene match: 4. The CDR3 region has the DNA TGTGCCAGCAGTTCGACAGGGGCGGGCAATCAGCCCCAGCATTTT. Translation gives CASSSTGAGNQPQHF.

The genes are TRBV20-1 and TRBJ2-7; possible D gene TRBD1, 6 bases. The J call is uncertain, as TRBJ2-4 better fits the DNA end. Germline V gene lookup returns CDR1 DFQATT and CDR2 SNEGSKA (reference sequence). The CDR3 extends over 12 amino acids. The CDR3 region has the DNA TGCAGTGTCCTGGACAGAGAAAACATTCAGTACTTC. This translates into CSVLDRENIQYF.

Of note for this clonotype: This may stem from a read error, because a much larger clone lies one nucleotide away. The genes are TRBV20-1 and TRBJ2-2, with a possible D match to TRBD2 (5 bases). The CDR3 has 13 amino acids. CDR1 and CDR2 (germline): DFQATT, SNEGSKA (reference sequence). In DNA, the CDR3 is TGCAGTGCTCCGCCCCTGGGCACCGGGGAGCGGTTTTTT. Its translation is CSAPPLGTGERFF.

This clonotype was counted only a few times. V is TRBV12-3 or TRBV12-4 and J is TRBJ1-6; weak D call: TRBD1 (5 bases). The CDR3 spans 14 residues. Trimming left V 6 bases short and J 10 bases short, with 16 bases between. The CDR3 region is CASSLGGTGSPLHF. Written as DNA, the CDR3 is TGTGCCAGCAGCCTGGGGGGGACCGGGTCACCCCTCCACTTT.

There are many counts of this clonotype. The genes are TRBV24-1 and TRBJ2-5; no clear D. The germline CDR1 and CDR2 sequences are KGHDR and SFDVKD. CDR3 size: 15 residues. Between the trimmed V and J ends, which lost 1 base and 2 bases, there was a span of 10 bases. CDR3 nucleotides: TGTGCCACCAGTGATTTCATCACTGGACAAGAGACCCAGTACTTC. Protein: CATSDFITGQETQYF.

This clonotype was observed at least ten times. Written as DNA, the CDR3 is TGTGCCAGCAGCGCTCACAGTACGGGGCAAGAGACCCAGTACTTC. Translating it yields CASSAHSTGQETQYF. This rearrangement joins TRBV9 to TRBJ2-5; D perhaps matches TRBD2 (5 bases). This CDR3 has 15 residues. Germline lookup yields CDR1 SGDLS and CDR2 YYNGEE. V gave up 3 bases and J gave up 2 bases, with 14 bases separating them.

This clonotype appeared a few times. This chain connects TRBV29-1 to TRBJ1-2, with D hard to call. The CDR3 has 14 residues. Germline CDR1 and CDR2: SQVTM and ANQGSEA. Trimming took off 7 bases at V and 1 base at J, with 16 bases between the two ends. CDR3 region: CSGWYDGSNYGYTF. As DNA, the CDR3 is TGCAGCGGATGGTACGACGGGAGTAACTATGGCTACACCTTC.

The chain recombines TRBV18 with TRBJ2-5; D not resolved. Deletions cut 0 bases from V and 0 bases from J, with 2 bases between. Germline V gene lookup returns CDR1 KGHSH and CDR2 LQKENI. The CDR3 runs to 13 residues. CDR3 in amino acids: CASSPPHQETQYF. The CDR3 region has the DNA TGTGCCAGCTCACCACCCCACCAAGAGACCCAGTACTTC.

This clonotype was recorded at least ten times. The chain joins TRBV6-2 or TRBV6-3 to TRBJ2-5; TRBD2 agrees at 12 bases. V shed 4 bases, J shed 5 bases, and the junction held 5 bases outside the gene matches. This CDR3 is 15 amino acids long. Germline assignment: CDR1 MNHEY and CDR2 SVGEGT. The CDR3 coding sequence is TGTGCCAGCAGTTCCTGGACTAGCGGGGTGGAGACCCAGTACTTC. Translating gives CASSSWTSGVETQYF.

This chain links TRBV20-1 with TRBJ2-2; D unclear. CDR1 is DFQATT and CDR2 is SNEGSKA in the germline V gene (reference sequence). Between the trimmed V and J ends, which lost 2 bases and 2 bases, there was a span of 9 bases. The CDR3 covers 14 residues. This CDR3 is CSARTARNTGELFF. In nucleotides, the CDR3 is TGCAGTGCTAGAACTGCCCGAAACACCGGGGAGCTGTTTTTT.

This clonotype was detected only a few times. The rearrangement links TRBV6-5 to TRBJ1-2; tentatively, D is TRBD1 (5 bases). Germline CDR1 is MNHEY and CDR2 is SVGAGI. The CDR3 loop spans 14 amino acids. The V gene lost 4 bases and the J gene lost 4 bases, with 13 bases spanning the gap. The CDR3 bases are TGTGCCAGCAGTTTCTCGACAGCGCCCTATGGCTACACCTTC. Translated: CASSFSTAPYGYTF.

This clonotype was seen repeatedly, ten times or more. This chain connects TRBV7-2 to TRBJ2-3; D is undetermined. The germline V and J ends were trimmed by 2 bases and 0 bases, with 15 bases remaining between them. This CDR3 contains 17 residues. Germline values: CDR1 SGHTA, CDR2 FQGNSA. This chain's CDR3 is CASSLTPSGSSTDTQYF. CDR3 coding DNA: TGTGCCAGCAGCTTAACCCCCTCCGGTTCTAGCACAGATACGCAGTATTTT.

There are many counts of this clonotype. V is TRBV20-1 and J is TRBJ1-5; D is perhaps TRBD1 (5 bases). In germline, CDR1 is DFQATT, CDR2 SNEGSKA (reference sequence). The V and J ends lost 0 bases and 8 bases respectively, with 11 bases between them. This CDR3 has 13 amino acids. This CDR3 reads CSARDQGLEPQHF. In nucleotides, the CDR3 is TGCAGTGCTAGAGACCAGGGCTTGGAGCCCCAGCATTTT.

The gene calls are TRBV10-3 and TRBJ1-1; possible D gene TRBD1, 5 bases. V lost 0 bases, J lost 3 bases, and 11 bases lay in between. From germline, CDR1 is ENHRY and CDR2 SYGVKD. The CDR3 consists of 15 residues. The CDR3 DNA reads TGTGCCATCAGTGAGTCGGAAGGGGTGGACACTGAAGCTTTCTTT. Translating gives CAISESEGVDTEAFF.

CDR3 sequence (DNA): TGTGCCAGCGAACTAGCGGGACTAGCGGTGAGCACAGATACGCAGTATTTT. As protein: CASELAGLAVSTDTQYF. The chain employs TRBV13 and TRBJ2-3, with 11 bases identical to TRBD2. The CDR3 contains 17 residues. Germline V lookup: CDR1 PRHDT, CDR2 FYEKMQ (reference sequence). Unmatched junction bases numbered 10, after V lost 8 bases and J lost 0 bases. Drawing the rest from reference TRBV13 and TRBJ2-3, the complete variable domain is AAGVIQSPRHLIKEKRETATLKCYPIPRHDTVYWYQQGPGQDPQFLISFYEKMQSDKGSIPDRFSAQQFSDYHSELNMSSLELGDSALYFCASELAGLAVSTDTQYFGPGTRLTVL.

Worth noting for this clonotype: A much larger clone differs from this one at a single base, so this may be a read error. The V and J genes are TRBV7-2 and TRBJ1-4, with a possible D match to TRBD1 (6 bases). Looked up from germline, CDR1 is SGHTA and CDR2 is FQGNSA. The CDR3 is 15 amino acids. The CDR3 region is CAGSREQGFGEKLFF. The CDR3 bases are TGTGCCGGCAGCCGAGAGCAGGGGTTTGGAGAAAAACTGTTTTTT.

About this clonotype: This may stem from a read error, because a much larger clone lies one nucleotide away. The chain employs TRBV10-2 and TRBJ2-1; 10 bases agree with TRBD2. J lost 13 bases, V lost 5 bases, and 17 bases had no gene match. Germline CDR1 is WSHSY and CDR2 is SAAADI. This CDR3 has 16 residues. CDR3 sequence (DNA): TGCGCCAGCAGTTGGTCTAGCGGGGGAAGATTAGAGACCCAGTTCTTC. It translates to CASSWSSGGRLETQFF.

Turning to this clonotype: Germline is not matched at one junction end, which may reflect a read error. The rearrangement links TRBV6-1 to TRBJ2-6; D is possibly TRBD1 or TRBD2 (6 bases each). Germline CDR1 is MNHNS and CDR2 is SASEGT. There are 16 residues in the CDR3. The DNA for the CDR3 is TGTGCCAGCACCCGAGGGGGGCTCTCTGGGGCCAACGTCCGGACTTTC. Encoded protein: CASTRGGLSGANVRTF.

This clonotype was detected a few times. The chain joins TRBV6-2 or TRBV6-3 to TRBJ2-1, with 13 positions matching TRBD2. The germline gives CDR1 MNHEY, CDR2 SVGEGT. This CDR3 spans 17 amino acids. V lost 6 bases, J lost 9 bases, and 14 bases stayed unmatched. The CDR3 spells CASRPPPGLAGLGEQFF. Written as DNA, the CDR3 is TGTGCCAGCAGACCCCCCCCGGGACTAGCGGGGTTAGGTGAGCAGTTCTTC.

The table lists this clonotype with many counts. The chain joins TRBV7-2 to TRBJ1-6, with TRBD1 matching over 8 bases. Unmatched junction bases numbered 9, after V lost 2 bases and J lost 9 bases. The V gene's germline CDR1 is SGHTA and CDR2 FQGNSA. The CDR3 runs 16 residues. CDR3 in DNA: TGTGCCAGCAGCTTACGCCCCCAGGGGGCCAGTTCACCCCTCCACTTT. Translated: CASSLRPQGASSPLHF.

Ten or more counts support this clonotype. This chain links TRBV12-3 or TRBV12-4 with TRBJ2-1, with D perhaps matching TRBD1 (5 bases). This CDR3 has 15 amino acids. The V end was cut by 2 bases, the J end by 7 bases, with 15 bases between. The DNA for the CDR3 is TGTGCCAGCAGTTTAATTACCCAGGGTGGTAATGAGCAGTTCTTC. Translation gives CASSLITQGGNEQFF.